One sample yielded the 5 T cell receptor beta chains listed below, sequenced in a study of glioma-infiltrating T cells. The iRepertoire nested amplicon-rescue multiplex PCR amplified TCR alpha and beta CDR3s from RNA. MiXCR, run by TCRdb on the multiplex PCR reads, gives a single entry per CDR3 protein. The sample consists of 150,000 or so distinct CDR3 sequences, about two fifths of them appearing once. Sequenced sample: glioma tissue, nonneoplastic brain tissue, or PBMCs (not recorded which). Source of these receptors: a human donor with low-grade glioma or glioblastoma, undergoing nonglioma brain surgery, or in good health (not recorded which).

The chain links TRBV24-1 to TRBJ1-1; TRBD1 matches 7 bases. After removal of 4 bases from V and 8 bases from J, the junction contained 3 bases not matched to a gene. The CDR3 length is 12 residues. Per germline, CDR1 KGHDR and CDR2 SFDVKD. The CDR3 here is CATSDQDREAFF. As DNA, the CDR3 is TGTGCCACCAGTGACCAGGACAGGGAAGCTTTCTTT.

Comments on this clonotype: At one of its ends the junction is not consistent with the germline gene, which may arise from a read error. As DNA, the CDR3 is TGTGCCCGCAGCCCGCAATATAGCAATCAGCCCCAGCATTTT. Protein sequence: CARSPQYSNQPQHF. The chain joins TRBV7-8 to TRBJ1-5; D remains unclear. Germline CDR1 is SGHVS and CDR2 is FQNEAQ. The CDR3 length is 14 residues.

This rearrangement joins TRBV27 to TRBJ2-1; no definite D call. V was cut by 5 bases and J by 6 bases, with 23 bases left in between. The length of the CDR3 is 17 residues. The germline gives CDR1 MNHEY, CDR2 SMNVEV (reference sequence). CDR3 amino acids: CASSIQTGPLSFNEQFF. For the CDR3, the DNA is TGTGCCAGCAGTATTCAAACCGGGCCCTTGTCGTTCAATGAGCAGTTCTTC.

The gene calls are TRBV10-3 and TRBJ2-1; 12 bases line up with TRBD2. The junction had 4 bases not matched to a gene; V was cut back by 7 bases and J by 3 bases. The CDR3 has 15 amino acids. Looked up from germline, CDR1 is ENHRY and CDR2 is SYGVKD. CDR3 bases: TGTGCCATCACTAGGACTAGCGGGATCTACAATGAGCAGTTCTTC. Protein sequence: CAITRTSGIYNEQFF.

V is TRBV4-1 and J is TRBJ2-3; TRBD2 agrees at 8 bases. The CDR3 is 19 amino acids. Germline loops: CDR1 MGHRA, CDR2 YSYEKL. With V trimmed by 0 bases and J by 1 base, 12 bases remained unmatched. CDR3 nucleotide sequence: TGCGCCAGCAGCCAAGATTATGGGGGACGAGCGGGAGGCACAGATACGCAGTATTTT. Encoded protein: CASSQDYGGRAGGTDTQYF.